The next 29 T cell receptor beta chains were all read from a single sample in a study of post-analysis software for immune sequencing data. Study findings and constraints: With TRBV5-6, TRBV5-1 and TRBV20-1 included, five TRBV segments were more frequent in patients than in controls.

No antigen is known for these receptors. Unique-molecular-identifier-tagged TCR beta cDNA libraries were used. TCRdb processed the PCR reads anew with MiXCR; each CDR3 protein has one entry. The table includes hundreds of thousands of distinct CDR3 sequences, 30% detected once. Material for sequencing was blood. Receptor source: a girl aged 5 to 17 with multiple sclerosis.

The CDR3 spells CRADLGSDVRETQYF. In DNA form, the CDR3 reads TGCAGAGCTGATTTGGGGAGCGACGTGAGGGAGACCCAGTACTTC. V is TRBV29-1 and J is TRBJ2-5; D is possibly TRBD2 (5 bases). Germline values: CDR1 SQVTM, CDR2 ANQGSEA. The CDR3 is 15 amino acids. Variable domain in full (rest from reference TRBV29-1 and TRBJ2-5): SAVISQKPSRDICQRGTSLTIQCQVDSQVTMMFWYRQQPGQSLTLIATANQGSEATYESGFVIDKFPISRPNLTFSTLTVSNMSPEDSSIYLCRADLGSDVRETQYFGPGTRLLVL.

This clonotype was observed many times. The chain combines TRBV6-5 with TRBJ2-7; D unclear. The CDR3 consists of 11 residues. Trimming stripped 3 bases from V and 7 bases from J, with 7 bases between. Germline V gene sequence: CDR1 MNHEY, CDR2 SVGAGI. The CDR3: CASSYLGEQYF. The CDR3 DNA follows: TGTGCCAGCAGTTATCTAGGTGAGCAGTACTTC.

This clonotype was detected a few times. The chain links TRBV12-3 or TRBV12-4 to TRBJ1-5, with TRBD1 matching 7 bases. V lost 8 bases, J lost 1 base, and 17 bases stayed unmatched. The CDR3 extends over 18 amino acids. The CDR3 protein is CASAGGGQTGVSNQPQHF. CDR3 sequence (DNA): TGTGCCAGCGCGGGCGGGGGACAGACGGGGGTCAGCAATCAGCCCCAGCATTTT.

The chain has TRBV6-2 or TRBV6-3 and TRBJ1-5; D remains ambiguous. The CDR3 spans 13 residues. The V end lost 7 bases, the J end lost 5 bases, and 12 bases lay between the germline ends. From germline, CDR1 is MNHEY and CDR2 SVGEGT. CDR3 region: CASTHVRDQPQHF. The CDR3 DNA sequence: TGTGCCAGCACCCACGTTCGGGATCAGCCCCAGCATTTT.

This clonotype was counted a few times. The CDR3 coding sequence is TGCGCCAGCAGCTTCCTACGGGGGTTTGAAGCTTTCTTT. Amino acids: CASSFLRGFEAFF. The gene calls are TRBV5-1 and TRBJ1-1, with D perhaps matching TRBD1 (5 bases). This CDR3 has 13 residues. Trimming took off 2 bases at V and 7 bases at J, with 12 bases between the two ends. The germline V gene encodes CDR1 SGHRS and CDR2 YFSETQ.

This clonotype was observed a handful of times. This sequence joins TRBV18 and TRBJ2-3, with 11 nucleotides matching TRBD2. Germline V gene sequence: CDR1 KGHSH, CDR2 LQKENI. V shed 3 bases, J shed 1 base, and the junction held 3 bases outside the gene matches. The CDR3 extends over 16 amino acids. CDR3 in amino acids: CASSPGLAVRTDTQYF. The CDR3 nucleotides read TGTGCCAGCTCACCGGGACTAGCGGTGCGCACAGATACGCAGTATTTT.

The V and J genes are TRBV6-6 and TRBJ2-1, with TRBD2 as a possible D gene (5 bases). The assigned J gene may be wrong: the sequence end matches TRBJ2-7 better. The germline V gene encodes CDR1 MNHNY and CDR2 SVGAGI (reference sequence). This CDR3 is built from 14 residues. For the CDR3, the DNA is TGTGCCAGCAGTAAAACTAGAGGTAGTTCCGAGCAGTACTTC. It translates to CASSKTRGSSEQYF.

This chain uses TRBV20-1 with TRBJ2-3; tentatively, D is TRBD2 (5 bases). The V end lost 4 bases, the J end lost 0 bases, and 14 bases lay between the germline ends. This CDR3 spans 15 amino acids. Germline V gene lookup returns CDR1 DFQATT and CDR2 SNEGSKA (reference sequence). This CDR3 is CSATDRAESTDTQYF. CDR3 sequence (DNA): TGCAGTGCTACCGACCGAGCGGAGAGCACAGATACGCAGTATTTT.

The rearrangement uses TRBV7-2 and TRBJ2-6; a possible D gene is TRBD2 (5 bases). The CDR3 spans 14 residues. Per germline, CDR1 SGHTA and CDR2 FQGNSA. Trimming stripped 7 bases from V and 4 bases from J, with 11 bases between. The CDR3 protein is CASTLSGGANVLTF. In DNA form, the CDR3 reads TGTGCCAGCACCCTGTCGGGGGGGGCCAACGTCCTGACTTTC.

V and J are TRBV5-6 and TRBJ2-7, with 14 bases matching TRBD2. The CDR3 has 14 amino acids. Unmatched junction bases numbered 3, after V lost 4 bases and J lost 6 bases. Looked up from germline, CDR1 is SGHDT and CDR2 is YYEEEE. In DNA form, the CDR3 reads TGTGCCAGCAGCCCCGGGACTAGCGGGAGCGAGCAGTACTTC. It is translated as CASSPGTSGSEQYF.

The rearrangement uses TRBV29-1 and TRBJ1-4; D is uncertain. The CDR3 has 13 residues. Trimming removed 4 bases at V and 0 bases at J, with 6 bases between. CDR1 and CDR2 (germline): SQVTM, ANQGSEA. DNA for the CDR3: TGCAGCGTTGTAGCGGCAACTAATGAAAAACTGTTTTTT. Encoded protein: CSVVAATNEKLFF. The entire variable domain, with the rest obtained from reference TRBV29-1 and TRBJ1-4, is as follows: SAVISQKPSRDICQRGTSLTIQCQVDSQVTMMFWYRQQPGQSLTLIATANQGSEATYESGFVIDKFPISRPNLTFSTLTVSNMSPEDSSIYLCSVVAATNEKLFFGSGTQLSVL.

The chain employs TRBV12-3 or TRBV12-4 and TRBJ1-6; TRBD1 might be the D (6 bases). The CDR3 is 15 amino acids. V lost 6 bases and J 9 bases, leaving 18 bases between the germline ends. This CDR3 reads CASRAQGSGASPLHF. The DNA of the CDR3 is TGTGCCAGCAGGGCTCAGGGGTCGGGGGCTTCACCCCTCCACTTT.

This clonotype has more than one count but fewer than ten. V usage is TRBV7-9 and J usage is TRBJ2-6; weak D call: TRBD1 (8 bases). This CDR3 spans 17 amino acids. V was clipped by 5 bases and J by 2 bases, with 16 bases between them. Germline V CDR1 and CDR2: SEHNR, FQNEAQ (reference sequence). Written as DNA, the CDR3 is TGTGCCAGCAGCAACACAGGGGGAGGGACTGGGGCCAACGTCCTGACTTTC. Its protein is CASSNTGGGTGANVLTF.

Turning to this clonotype: This may come from a read error, since a much larger clone is one base off. The rearrangement uses TRBV28 and TRBJ2-4, with 8 bases matching TRBD2. The end of the DNA is better explained by TRBJ2-7, so the J call may be wrong. Germline loops: CDR1 MDHEN, CDR2 SYDVKM. The CDR3 length is 14 residues. The CDR3 bases are TGTGCCAGCAGAACCGGGGGGCGGGGGGTCGAGCAGTACTTC. Protein product: CASRTGGRGVEQYF.

Notes on this clonotype: A much larger clonotype is one base distant, so this may be a read error. This chain uses TRBV29-1 with TRBJ2-1; D gene uncertain. TRBJ2-7 explains the end of the DNA better; the J call may be wrong. The CDR3 has 14 amino acids. Germline CDR1 and CDR2: SQVTM and ANQGSEA. The CDR3 region is CSVGPSFSYNEQYF. In nucleotides, the CDR3 is TGCAGCGTCGGGCCCAGCTTTTCCTACAATGAGCAGTACTTC.

In this sample, this clonotype turned up a few times. The junction and the germline gene differ at one end; a read error may be behind it. J is TRBJ2-3 and V is TRBV7-2; the D is unclear. Germline assignment: CDR1 SGHTA and CDR2 FQGNSA. The CDR3 runs to 12 residues. The CDR3 protein is CASSLSTDTQFF. The CDR3 DNA is TGTGCCAGCAGCCTCTCCACAGATACGCAGTTTTTT.

The rearrangement links TRBV9 to TRBJ1-1; TRBD1 matches 8 bases. The CDR3 totals 14 residues. Germline V gene data show CDR1 as SGDLS and CDR2 as YYNGEE. J was trimmed by 4 bases and V by 3 bases; bases with no gene match: 5. CDR3 DNA sequence: TGTGCCAGCAGCGCCGCAACAGGGGGCACTGAAGCTTTCTTT. The encoded protein is CASSAATGGTEAFF.

In its sample, this clonotype was seen many times. The V call is TRBV29-1, the J call TRBJ2-1; D is undetermined. Germline V gene lookup returns CDR1 SQVTM and CDR2 ANQGSEA. V was clipped by 4 bases and J by 9 bases, with 13 bases between them. The CDR3 has 12 residues. This CDR3 reads CSVGALSSEQFF. CDR3 in DNA: TGCAGCGTTGGGGCGTTGTCGTCTGAGCAGTTCTTC.

This clonotype was seen a handful of times. The CDR3 nucleotides are TGCGCCAGCAGCTTAGACAGTGTTTACTATGGCTACACCTTC. Its protein is CASSLDSVYYGYTF. The rearrangement joins TRBV5-1 to TRBJ1-2; D may be TRBD1 (5 bases). There are 14 residues in the CDR3. Germline CDR1 SGHRS, CDR2 YFSETQ. Trimming stripped 2 bases from V and 3 bases from J, with 11 bases between.

This clonotype was recorded a few times. DNA for the CDR3: TGTGCCATCAGTGAAGCTGAAGCTTTCTTT. The encoded protein is CAISEAEAFF. The rearrangement joins TRBV10-3 to TRBJ1-1; D gene unclear. The CDR3 is 10 residues long. Trimming left V 3 bases short and J 6 bases short, with 2 bases between. Germline-derived CDR1 and CDR2 are ENHRY and SYGVKD.

This clonotype was counted only a few times. The V and J genes are TRBV20-1 and TRBJ1-5, with no clear D. This CDR3 region has 14 residues. Germline V gene data show CDR1 as DFQATT and CDR2 as SNEGSKA (reference sequence). V was trimmed by 5 bases and J by 9 bases, leaving 20 bases between them. As DNA, the CDR3 is TGCAGTGCTCGCAAACCCGCGGGGTCGTGGCCCCAGCATTTT. Translation: CSARKPAGSWPQHF.

This chain uses TRBV29-1 with TRBJ2-1; tentatively, D is TRBD1 or TRBD2 (5 bases each). The CDR3 runs 11 residues. The ends were cut back, 8 bases at V and 9 bases at J, with 14 bases in the middle. Germline values: CDR1 SQVTM, CDR2 ANQGSEA. CDR3 DNA: TGCAGCCTACGGGTTGGGGGTGAGCAGTTCTTC. Translating it yields CSLRVGGEQFF.

Worth noting for this clonotype: Relative to the germline gene, one junction end is altered; a read error may explain this. The chain combines TRBV4-3 with TRBJ2-6, with TRBD2 identical over 7 bases. CDR1 and CDR2 (germline): LGHNA, YSLEER. This CDR3 has 20 residues. CDR3 protein: CASSQDPPSGAQSEANVLTF. CDR3 nucleotide sequence: TGCGCTAGCAGCCAAGATCCGCCGAGCGGGGCCCAGTCTGAGGCCAACGTCCTGACTTTC.

This clonotype was seen only a few times. For the CDR3, the DNA is TGTGCCAGCAAAATCGGGACAGACTTTTCCTACGAGCAGTACTTC. Protein product: CASKIGTDFSYEQYF. The V gene is TRBV27, the J gene TRBJ2-7, with 7 bases fitting TRBD1. This CDR3 is 15 amino acids long. Unmatched junction bases numbered 10, after V lost 7 bases and J lost 1 base. The germline gives CDR1 MNHEY, CDR2 SMNVEV (reference sequence).

The chain is built from TRBV7-9 and TRBJ2-7, with D tentatively TRBD1 or TRBD2 (6 bases each). The CDR3 consists of 16 residues. V was trimmed by 1 base and J by 2 bases, leaving 15 bases between them. Looked up from germline, CDR1 is SEHNR and CDR2 is FQNEAQ (reference sequence). CDR3 sequence reads: CASSLEAGQGTYEQYF. CDR3 sequence (DNA): TGTGCCAGCAGCTTAGAAGCGGGCCAGGGGACCTACGAGCAGTACTTC.

The chain joins TRBV29-1 to TRBJ2-3; 7 bases are a match to TRBD2. From germline, CDR1 is SQVTM and CDR2 ANQGSEA. The CDR3 covers 16 residues. With V trimmed by 7 bases and J by 2 bases, 15 bases remained unmatched. For the CDR3, the DNA is TGCAGCGGGAAGGGAACCGGGAGGCAAAACACAGATACGCAGTATTTT. Its translation is CSGKGTGRQNTDTQYF.

The chain couples TRBV6-8 to TRBJ2-1; 11 bases map to TRBD2. Trimming at V came to 5 bases and at J to 8 bases, leaving 2 bases not matched to a gene. Per germline, CDR1 MNHGY and CDR2 SAAAGT. CDR3 length equals 13 residues. The CDR3 nucleotides read TGTGCCAGCAGTGTAGCGGGGGGGTATGAGCAGTTCTTC. Translating it yields CASSVAGGYEQFF.

The chain links TRBV7-2 to TRBJ1-5, with D possibly being TRBD1 (5 bases). Trimming removed 5 bases from V and 6 bases from J, with 17 bases in between. The CDR3 is 15 amino acids. Germline CDR1 SGHTA, CDR2 FQGNSA. CDR3 sequence (DNA): TGTGCCAGCAGCCAAAACCAGGGTTTAAGTCAGCCCCAGCATTTT. Protein: CASSQNQGLSQPQHF.

Turning to this clonotype: Since a much larger clone is just one base distant, this may be a read error. The rearrangement joins TRBV7-2 to TRBJ2-7, with D maybe TRBD1 (5 bases). Looked up from germline, CDR1 is SGHTA and CDR2 is FQGNSA. This CDR3 contains 13 residues. Trimming stripped 5 bases from V and 4 bases from J, with 12 bases between. The CDR3 DNA reads as TGTACCAGCAGCCCCAGGGTTTCATACGAGCAGTACTTC. Translating gives CTSSPRVSYEQYF.